The 32 T cell receptor beta chains below all came from one sample that was sequenced in a study of glioma-infiltrating T cells. Amplification of TCR alpha and beta CDR3 regions from RNA used iRepertoire nested multiplex PCR. TCRdb fed the multiplex PCR reads into MiXCR, producing one record per CDR3 protein. This table has about 140,000 distinct CDR3 sequences, 35% to 50% appearing once. The sample taken for sequencing was glioma tissue, nonneoplastic brain tissue, or PBMCs (not recorded which). These receptors were collected from a human donor with low-grade glioma or glioblastoma, undergoing nonglioma brain surgery, or in good health (not recorded which).

The V and J genes are TRBV5-1 and TRBJ2-1; TRBD2 matches 9 bases. Trimming cost V 5 bases and J 8 bases; bases outside gene matches: 5. The CDR3 loop spans 13 amino acids. Germline CDR1 is SGHRS and CDR2 is YFSETQ. CDR3 region: CASRWREGDEQFF. In nucleotides, the CDR3 is TGCGCCAGCAGGTGGCGGGAGGGCGATGAGCAGTTCTTC.

This sequence joins TRBV28 and TRBJ1-2; D may be TRBD1 (5 bases). The germline V gene has CDR1 MDHEN and CDR2 SYDVKM. The CDR3 length is 12 residues. V lost 8 bases, J lost 3 bases, and 10 bases lay in between. The CDR3 protein is CASQGTHYGYTF. The DNA of the CDR3 is TGTGCCAGCCAGGGTACCCACTATGGCTACACCTTC.

CDR3 coding DNA: TGTGCCAGCGGCCAGGGTAATCAGCCCCAGCATTTT. Amino acids: CASGQGNQPQHF. The gene calls are TRBV7-2 and TRBJ1-5; tentatively, D is TRBD1 (5 bases). CDR1 and CDR2 (germline): SGHTA, FQGNSA. The V end lost 8 bases, the J end lost 4 bases, and 9 bases lay between the germline ends. This CDR3 comprises 12 residues.

This clonotype came up once. As DNA, the CDR3 is TGTGCCAGCTCCCCCTCCGAGGACGAGCAGTACTTC. Translated: CASSPSEDEQYF. This rearrangement joins TRBV18 to TRBJ2-7; D is uncertain. V shed 6 bases and J shed 5 bases, with 11 bases lying between them. In germline, CDR1 is KGHSH, CDR2 LQKENI. The CDR3 extends over 12 amino acids.

This clonotype was detected a few times. This chain joins TRBV7-9 and TRBJ2-2; 10 bases are shared with TRBD2. Trimming removed 5 bases from V and 6 bases from J; junction bases left unmatched: 12. The CDR3 is 17 amino acids. Germline CDR1 SEHNR, CDR2 FQNEAQ (reference sequence). CDR3 sequence: CASSPWPGTSAPGELFF. Here the CDR3 DNA reads TGTGCCAGCAGCCCCTGGCCCGGGACTAGCGCTCCCGGGGAGCTGTTTTTT.

This clonotype was detected only a few times. V gene TRBV6-1 combines with J gene TRBJ1-2, with 9 nucleotides matching TRBD1. CDR3 length: 15 residues. V lost 5 bases, J lost 6 bases, and 10 bases stayed unmatched. From germline, CDR1 is MNHNS and CDR2 SASEGT. CDR3 DNA: TGTGCCAGCAGTCCCACCTACCGGGACAGGGATGGCTACACCTTC. Residues: CASSPTYRDRDGYTF.

The chain couples TRBV6-1 to TRBJ2-3; D gene uncertain. V was cut by 7 bases and J by 4 bases, with 21 bases left in between. The CDR3 has 16 amino acids. Per the germline V gene, CDR1 is MNHNS and CDR2 is SASEGT. The CDR3 sequence: CASTPRAVVKADTQYF. The CDR3 DNA reads as TGTGCCAGCACTCCCCGGGCGGTGGTAAAGGCAGATACGCAGTATTTT.

The sample holds a few counts of this clonotype. V gene TRBV4-3 combines with J gene TRBJ2-3; D is ambiguous. The CDR3 length is 14 residues. Trimming removed 4 bases from V and 2 bases from J, with 10 bases in between. From germline, CDR1 is LGHNA and CDR2 YSLEER. CDR3 residues: CASSPTGITDTQYF. The CDR3 DNA is TGCGCCAGCAGCCCGACTGGGATCACAGATACGCAGTATTTT.

The chain joins TRBV6-1 to TRBJ2-1, with 11 bases aligning to TRBD2. The length of the CDR3 is 15 residues. V dropped 5 bases and J dropped 6; count of bases not matched to a gene: 6. The germline V gene has CDR1 MNHNS and CDR2 SASEGT. The CDR3 reads CASSPGLADSNEQFF. In nucleotides, the CDR3 is TGTGCCAGCAGTCCGGGACTAGCGGATAGCAATGAGCAGTTCTTC.

This clonotype occurred a few times. The V and J genes are TRBV4-1 and TRBJ2-4, with a tentative D call TRBD2 (6 bases). V was clipped by 0 bases and J by 7 bases, with 10 bases between them. Germline-derived CDR1 and CDR2 are MGHRA and YSYEKL. The CDR3 consists of 14 residues. CDR3 protein: CASSQETSSNIQYF. The CDR3, as DNA: TGCGCCAGCAGCCAAGAAACTAGCTCTAACATTCAGTACTTC.

The sample holds many counts of this clonotype. The chain combines TRBV6-2 or TRBV6-3 with TRBJ1-1; D perhaps matches TRBD1 (5 bases). In germline, CDR1 is MNHEY, CDR2 SVGEGT. Between the trimmed V and J ends, which lost 4 bases and 2 bases, there was a span of 23 bases. This CDR3 region has 18 residues. The CDR3 loop is CASSWAFSSGHINTEAFF. Written as DNA, the CDR3 is TGTGCCAGCAGTTGGGCTTTTTCTTCAGGGCACATAAACACTGAAGCTTTCTTT.

This clonotype was counted between two and nine times. This chain uses TRBV24-1 with TRBJ2-3; D possibly matches TRBD1 or TRBD2 (5 bases each). The ends were cut back, 4 bases at V and 6 bases at J, with 22 bases in the middle. This CDR3 has 17 amino acids. Germline lookup yields CDR1 KGHDR and CDR2 SFDVKD. This CDR3 is CATSEKGPATVTDTQYF. As DNA, the CDR3 is TGTGCCACCAGTGAGAAGGGACCAGCTACTGTCACGGATACGCAGTATTTT.

The V and J genes are TRBV4-1 and TRBJ2-3, with 8 bases fitting TRBD1. V lost 3 bases, J lost 4 bases, and 9 bases stayed unmatched. This CDR3 region has 16 residues. Per germline, CDR1 MGHRA and CDR2 YSYEKL. CDR3 nucleotides: TGCGCCAGCAGCCAGGACCGATGGACAGGGTCAGATACGCAGTATTTT. Its translation is CASSQDRWTGSDTQYF.

This clonotype was counted at least ten times. The chain uses TRBV4-2 and TRBJ1-3, with 9 bases lining up with TRBD1. The junction had 7 bases not matched to a gene; V was cut back by 0 bases and J by 4 bases. CDR3 length equals 17 residues. The germline V gene encodes CDR1 LGHNA and CDR2 YNFKEQ. The CDR3 sequence is CASSQDQGQGTGNTIYF. CDR3 DNA sequence: TGTGCCAGCAGCCAAGATCAAGGACAGGGGACAGGAAACACCATATATTTT.

The rearrangement joins TRBV11-2 to TRBJ1-1, with a weak D call TRBD1 (5 bases). CDR3 length equals 15 residues. Trimming shortened V by 5 bases and J by 2 bases, and 15 bases separated the two germline ends. Germline values: CDR1 SGHAT, CDR2 FQNNGV. The CDR3 region has the DNA TGTGCCAGCAGCCTCAATTCGGGGGGAAACACTGAAGCTTTCTTT. This sequence encodes CASSLNSGGNTEAFF.

As regards this clonotype: A much larger clone is a single base away; this may be a read error. The J gene is TRBJ1-5, the V gene TRBV6-2 or TRBV6-3; no clear D. This CDR3 contains 17 residues. Germline assignment: CDR1 MNHEY and CDR2 SVGEGT. CDR3 sequence reads: CAGSERSWGGSNQPQHF. CDR3 in DNA: TGTGCCGGCAGTGAAAGGTCCTGGGGTGGTAGCAATCAGCCCCAGCATTTT.

The V call is TRBV7-2, the J call TRBJ2-2, with D perhaps TRBD1 or TRBD2 (5 bases each). Trimming left V 4 bases short and J 6 bases short, with 15 bases between. Per germline, CDR1 SGHTA and CDR2 FQGNSA. The CDR3 has 15 residues. The CDR3 loop is CASSSFLSGPGELFF. CDR3 sequence (DNA): TGTGCCAGCAGCTCTTTTCTGTCGGGGCCCGGGGAGCTGTTTTTT.

The V gene is TRBV11-3, the J gene TRBJ1-1; D not resolved. Trimming stripped 3 bases from V and 2 bases from J, with 7 bases between. CDR3 length: 13 amino acids. The germline V gene encodes CDR1 SGHNT and CDR2 YENEEA. The CDR3 nucleotides are TGTGCCAGCAGCTTTGCCCGCAACACTGAAGCTTTCTTT. The encoded protein is CASSFARNTEAFF.

The genes are TRBV7-9 and TRBJ1-2, with D uncertain. The CDR3 has 12 residues. CDR1 is SEHNR and CDR2 is FQNEAQ in the germline V gene (reference sequence). Trimming stripped 3 bases from V and 8 bases from J, with 10 bases between. The CDR3 bases are TGTGCCAGCAGCTTGTTTGCTCTCGGCTACACCTTC. Residues: CASSLFALGYTF.

The chain employs TRBV20-1 and TRBJ2-5; the match to TRBD2 covers 7 bases. Germline V gene lookup returns CDR1 DFQATT and CDR2 SNEGSKA (reference sequence). The CDR3 consists of 15 residues. V lost 3 bases to trimming and J lost 7 bases; unmatched junction nucleotides: 14. In DNA, the CDR3 is TGCAGTGCTAGTCCCGGACTAGGGAACGGAGGGACCCAGTACTTC. Encoded protein: CSASPGLGNGGTQYF.

This clonotype was seen ten or more times. The J gene is TRBJ2-3, the V gene TRBV20-1, with 10 bases matching TRBD2. This CDR3 spans 16 amino acids. CDR1 and CDR2 (germline): DFQATT, SNEGSKA (reference sequence). J gave up 4 bases and V 3 bases, and 10 bases lay outside the gene matches. The CDR3 bases are TGCAGTGCTAGTGTCCTAGCGGGAGCTCAGGCAGATACGCAGTATTTT. Translated, it gives CSASVLAGAQADTQYF.

The chain employs TRBV27 and TRBJ1-1; D is undetermined. CDR1 is MNHEY and CDR2 is SMNVEV in the germline V gene (reference sequence). The CDR3 consists of 14 residues. Trimming stripped 0 bases from V and 3 bases from J, with 8 bases between. CDR3 nucleotides: TGTGCCAGCAGTTTATCAGGACTGTACACTGAAGCTTTCTTT. It codes for CASSLSGLYTEAFF.

The chain couples TRBV6-1 to TRBJ1-6; D gene uncertain. The CDR3 sequence is 13 residues long. Germline V CDR1 and CDR2: MNHNS, SASEGT. With 7 bases removed from V and 14 bases from J, the gap between germline ends came to 18 bases. The CDR3 loop is CASNPGASSALHF. The DNA for the CDR3 is TGTGCCAGCAACCCAGGAGCCTCCTCGGCCCTCCACTTT.

The rearrangement links TRBV7-3 to TRBJ2-5; D perhaps matches TRBD1 (6 bases). V lost 1 base, J lost 2 bases, and 14 bases lay in between. The CDR3 extends over 16 amino acids. Germline loops: CDR1 SGHTA, CDR2 FQGTGA. The CDR3 here is CASSLRGLGAQETQYF. The CDR3 nucleotides read TGTGCCAGCAGCTTAAGGGGTTTGGGGGCACAAGAGACCCAGTACTTC.

The chain joins TRBV4-2 to TRBJ1-1; 9 bases align to TRBD1. Germline loops: CDR1 LGHNA, CDR2 YNFKEQ. This CDR3 comprises 16 residues. V was pared by 3 bases and J by 8 bases, with 13 bases of the junction left unmatched. The CDR3 DNA reads TGTGCCAGCAGCCAGTCCGGGACAGGGACTCCTGAAGAAGCTTTCTTT. Translating it yields CASSQSGTGTPEEAFF.

This chain joins TRBV29-1 and TRBJ1-1; 10 bases fit TRBD1. Germline values: CDR1 SQVTM, CDR2 ANQGSEA. The CDR3 is 11 residues long. This chain's CDR3 is CGGTGDSEAFF. The CDR3 bases are TGCGGGGGGACAGGGGACTCTGAAGCTTTCTTT.

This clonotype was seen only a few times. V gene TRBV7-9 combines with J gene TRBJ2-3, with D possibly matching TRBD1 (6 bases). Germline V lookup: CDR1 SEHNR, CDR2 FQNEAQ (reference sequence). V lost 7 bases to trimming and J lost 0 bases, with 17 bases between them. CDR3 length: 16 amino acids. In nucleotides, the CDR3 is TGTGCCAGCATCCGACCCAGGGGAACTAGCACAGATACGCAGTATTTT. This gives the protein CASIRPRGTSTDTQYF.

The rearrangement joins TRBV7-3 to TRBJ1-1; D uncertain. Germline V gives CDR1 SGHTA, CDR2 FQGTGA. V lost 6 bases to trimming and J lost 0 bases, with 17 bases between them. There are 16 residues in the CDR3. The DNA for the CDR3 is TGTGCCAGCAGTCTCGACATACCCTCCATGAACACTGAAGCTTTCTTT. It is translated as CASSLDIPSMNTEAFF.

This clonotype was counted only a few times. The V gene is TRBV7-9, the J gene TRBJ2-5; no clear D gene. Trimming pared 1 base from V and 2 bases from J, leaving 8 bases between. The germline V gene has CDR1 SEHNR and CDR2 FQNEAQ (reference sequence). The length of the CDR3 is 14 residues. The CDR3 here is CASSLVGSQETQYF. The CDR3 nucleotides are TGTGCCAGCAGCTTAGTTGGTTCACAAGAGACCCAGTACTTC.

This sequence joins TRBV6-1 and TRBJ1-2, with D possibly TRBD1 on 5 matching bases. This CDR3 has 12 residues. Looked up from germline, CDR1 is MNHNS and CDR2 is SASEGT. The V gene lost 5 bases and the J gene lost 7 bases, with 11 bases spanning the gap. In DNA form, the CDR3 reads TGTGCCAGCAGTTCCCAGGGAATTGGCTACACCTTC. This encodes CASSSQGIGYTF.

The chain couples TRBV20-1 to TRBJ2-7; TRBD1 agrees at 11 bases. This CDR3 has 16 amino acids. The J segment lost 2 bases and the V segment lost 3 bases, leaving 9 bases of the junction unmatched. Germline lookup yields CDR1 DFQATT and CDR2 SNEGSKA (reference sequence). The CDR3, as DNA: TGCAGTGCTAGGATATCCGGACAGGGGGCCGCCTACGAGCAGTACTTC. This encodes CSARISGQGAAYEQYF.

The V and J genes are TRBV7-2 and TRBJ2-5; D may be TRBD2 (7 bases). Trimming removed 3 bases at V and 3 bases at J, with 14 bases between. The CDR3 is made up of 15 amino acids. Per the germline V gene, CDR1 is SGHTA and CDR2 is FQGNSA. CDR3 bases: TGTGCCAGCAGCTTGGGCGGGGGCCCCGAAGAGACCCAGTACTTC. Its translation is CASSLGGGPEETQYF. Complete variable domain (other parts from reference TRBV7-2 and TRBJ2-5): GAGVSQSPSNKVTEKGKDVELRCDPISGHTALYWYRQSLGQGLEFLIYFQGNSAPDKSGLPSDRFSAERTGGSVSTLTIQRTQQEDSAVYLCASSLGGGPEETQYFGPGTRLLVL.